These 31 T cell receptor beta chains were all obtained from the same sample, sequenced in a study of T cell responses to AZD1222 COVID-19 vaccine. Clones were sequenced by immunoSEQ multiplex PCR, and TCRdb holds only the in-frame ones, with some missing. The profile covers some 130,000 clones, with around 90% appearing a single time and under 1.2% taken by the ten largest. This sample comprised peripheral blood, obtained 28 days after the second AZD1222 dose. These receptors were collected from an adult who received the AZD1222 COVID-19 vaccine.

The V call is TRBV24-1, the J call TRBJ2-3; D gene unclear. The CDR3 totals 14 residues. Germline CDR1 is KGHDR and CDR2 is SFDVKD. Trimming took off 2 bases at V and 2 bases at J, with 7 bases between the two ends. CDR3 sequence (DNA): TGTGCCACCAGTGATTGGTGGAACACAGATACGCAGTATTTT. Encoded protein: CATSDWWNTDTQYF.

The rearrangement joins TRBV19 to TRBJ2-1; 7 bases are shared with TRBD2. Trimming took 4 bases from V and 2 from J; bases not matched to a gene: 2. Germline-derived CDR1 and CDR2 are LNHDA and SQIVND (reference sequence). The CDR3 consists of 14 residues. The CDR3 region has the DNA TGTGCCAGTAGTAACGCGGGAGCCTACAATGAGCAGTTCTTC. It codes for CASSNAGAYNEQFF.

The V gene is TRBV10-3, the J gene TRBJ1-2, with D perhaps TRBD1 (5 bases). Germline lookup yields CDR1 ENHRY and CDR2 SYGVKD. V was shortened by 3 bases and J by 2 bases, with 10 bases between the two germline ends. The CDR3 sequence is 14 residues long. The CDR3 is CAISELDTNYGYTF. The CDR3 region has the DNA TGTGCCATCAGTGAACTGGACACGAACTATGGCTACACCTTC.

This clone was detected a few times. The genes are TRBV9 and TRBJ2-7, with a weak D call TRBD1 (5 bases). V was clipped by 0 bases and J by 0 bases, with 7 bases between them. Germline CDR1 reads SGDLS; CDR2 reads YYNGEE. CDR3 size: 14 residues. The CDR3 DNA sequence: TGTGCCAGCAGCGTAGGGACAAACTCCTACGAGCAGTACTTC. Protein sequence: CASSVGTNSYEQYF. Variable domain in full (rest from reference TRBV9 and TRBJ2-7): DSGVTQTPKHLITATGQRVTLRCSPRSGDLSVYWYQQSLDQGLQFLIQYYNGEERAKGNILERFSAQQFPDLHSELNLSSLELGDSALYFCASSVGTNSYEQYFGPGTRLTVT.

The chain uses TRBV18 and TRBJ1-3; possible D gene TRBD1, 6 bases. Trimming left V 3 bases short and J 2 bases short, with 11 bases between. The CDR3 length is 15 residues. Germline CDR1 reads KGHSH; CDR2 reads LQKENI. CDR3 sequence: CASSPSGTTGNTIYF. The CDR3 bases are TGTGCCAGCTCACCGTCCGGGACAACTGGAAACACCATATATTTT.

The J gene is TRBJ2-4, the V gene TRBV9; D is possibly TRBD1 or TRBD2 (6 bases each). This CDR3 is 15 amino acids long. Trimming took 4 bases from V and 1 from J, leaving 12 bases between them. Germline CDR1 SGDLS, CDR2 YYNGEE. The CDR3: CASSRGGQAKNIQYF. CDR3 DNA: TGTGCCAGCAGCCGAGGGGGGCAGGCCAAAAACATTCAGTACTTC.

The rearrangement uses TRBV27 and TRBJ1-6; TRBD1 might be the D (5 bases). The germline V and J ends were trimmed by 6 bases and 4 bases, with 10 bases remaining between them. CDR3 size: 14 residues. Germline V lookup: CDR1 MNHEY, CDR2 SMNVEV (reference sequence). The DNA for the CDR3 is TGTGCCAGCAGACCCCGACAGTATAATTCACCCCTCCACTTT. This sequence encodes CASRPRQYNSPLHF.

The J gene is TRBJ1-5, the V gene TRBV19, with no clear D. Trimming shortened V by 5 bases and J by 0 bases, and 5 bases separated the two germline ends. Germline V gene lookup returns CDR1 LNHDA and CDR2 SQIVND (reference sequence). This CDR3 has 13 amino acids. The CDR3 region is CASSLSSNQPQHF. The CDR3 DNA sequence: TGTGCCAGTAGTCTGAGTAGCAATCAGCCCCAGCATTTT.

V is TRBV28 and J is TRBJ1-5; TRBD1 agrees at 7 bases. With V trimmed by 3 bases and J by 11 bases, 10 bases remained unmatched. The CDR3 runs 14 residues. CDR1 MDHEN and CDR2 SYDVKM come from the germline V gene. CDR3 loop: CASSLGQSFTSQHF. The CDR3 bases are TGTGCCAGCAGTTTGGGACAGTCCTTTACGTCCCAGCATTTT.

The chain links TRBV29-1 to TRBJ2-5, with D perhaps matching TRBD1 (5 bases). The CDR3 is 13 residues long. Trimming shortened V by 3 bases and J by 5 bases, and 13 bases separated the two germline ends. The germline gives CDR1 SQVTM, CDR2 ANQGSEA. CDR3 amino acids: CSVDRAAMETQYF. The DNA of the CDR3 is TGCAGCGTTGACAGGGCAGCTATGGAGACCCAGTACTTC.

This chain links TRBV19 with TRBJ1-1, with unresolved D. V was clipped by 1 base and J by 3 bases, with 6 bases between them. Germline CDR1 and CDR2: LNHDA and SQIVND (reference sequence). CDR3 length: 13 amino acids. CDR3 bases: TGTGCCAGTAGTATAGGAGAGTACACTGAAGCTTTCTTT. Encoded protein: CASSIGEYTEAFF.

The V call is TRBV11-2, the J call TRBJ2-3, with D perhaps TRBD1 (6 bases). CDR3 length: 15 amino acids. Germline lookup yields CDR1 SGHAT and CDR2 FQNNGV. Deletions cut 2 bases from V and 2 bases from J, with 11 bases between. The CDR3 nucleotides are TGTGCCAGCAGCTTAACAGGGAAATACACAGATACGCAGTATTTT. Protein sequence: CASSLTGKYTDTQYF.

The chain carries TRBV30 and TRBJ2-7, with 8 bases matching TRBD1. The CDR3 runs 15 residues. Germline lookup yields CDR1 GTSNPN and CDR2 SVGIG (reference sequence). The trim removed 0 bases at V and 5 bases at J, leaving 9 bases unmatched. CDR3 residues: CAWSVDGQGSNEQYF. The CDR3 DNA reads as TGTGCCTGGAGTGTAGATGGACAGGGTAGTAACGAGCAGTACTTC.

This chain connects TRBV29-1 to TRBJ1-4; 7 nucleotides match TRBD1. Trimming removed 6 bases from V and 5 bases from J; junction bases left unmatched: 9. Germline V gives CDR1 SQVTM, CDR2 ANQGSEA. This CDR3 contains 14 residues. The CDR3, as DNA: TGCAGCGTCGAGACAGGGCTTGACAATGAAAAACTGTTTTTT. Translating gives CSVETGLDNEKLFF. The full variable domain, in which reference TRBV29-1 and TRBJ1-4 provide the parts outside the CDR3, is SAVISQKPSRDICQRGTSLTIQCQVDSQVTMMFWYRQQPGQSLTLIATANQGSEATYESGFVIDKFPISRPNLTFSTLTVSNMSPEDSSIYLCSVETGLDNEKLFFGSGTQLSVL.

The V call is TRBV2, the J call TRBJ2-2; a weak D match, TRBD1 (5 bases). Per germline, CDR1 SNHLY and CDR2 FYNNEI. This CDR3 has 14 amino acids. Trimming shortened V by 4 bases and J by 5 bases, and 11 bases separated the two germline ends. The CDR3, as DNA: TGTGCCAGCAGTGGGCAGGGCGAGACCGGGGAGCTGTTTTTT. Translated, it gives CASSGQGETGELFF.

V usage is TRBV5-4 and J usage is TRBJ2-5; TRBD1 is a possible D gene (5 bases). Germline lookup yields CDR1 SGHNT and CDR2 YYREEE (reference sequence). The CDR3 totals 13 residues. Trimming shortened V by 4 bases and J by 1 base, and 8 bases separated the two germline ends. The CDR3 loop reads CASSPGFQETQYF. CDR3 coding DNA: TGTGCCAGCAGCCCAGGGTTCCAAGAGACCCAGTACTTC.

The chain is built from TRBV18 and TRBJ1-1; the match to TRBD1 covers 9 bases. Germline CDR1 KGHSH, CDR2 LQKENI. CDR3 length: 16 residues. Trimming at V came to 2 bases and at J to 1 base, leaving 5 bases not matched to a gene. The CDR3, as DNA: TGTGCCAGCTCACCAAATACAGGGGGCGCGAACACTGAAGCTTTCTTT. Translation gives CASSPNTGGANTEAFF.

The chain joins TRBV19 to TRBJ2-3; unclear D gene. The CDR3 is made up of 16 amino acids. Germline V gives CDR1 LNHDA, CDR2 SQIVND (reference sequence). V was trimmed by 4 bases and J by 3 bases, leaving 17 bases between them. The chain's CDR3 is CASSTQGVDMTDTQYF. DNA for the CDR3: TGTGCCAGTAGTACCCAAGGAGTGGATATGACAGATACGCAGTATTTT.

The J gene is TRBJ1-4, the V gene TRBV7-9; D may be TRBD1 (5 bases). Looked up from germline, CDR1 is SEHNR and CDR2 is FQNEAQ (reference sequence). Trimming took off 2 bases at V and 8 bases at J, with 18 bases between the two ends. The CDR3 spans 16 residues. The CDR3 sequence: CASSLMGGAKSEKLFF. CDR3 DNA sequence: TGTGCCAGCAGCTTAATGGGGGGAGCTAAGTCCGAAAAACTGTTTTTT.

The chain links TRBV5-1 to TRBJ2-4; the match to TRBD2 covers 7 bases. Germline CDR1 reads SGHRS; CDR2 reads YFSETQ. V lost 4 bases, J lost 6 bases, and 10 bases stayed unmatched. The CDR3 is 15 amino acids. This CDR3 reads CASSREVIGANIQYF. CDR3 sequence (DNA): TGCGCCAGCAGCCGGGAGGTGATAGGGGCAAACATTCAGTACTTC.

The rearrangement uses TRBV19 and TRBJ2-1; 8 positions match TRBD2. The CDR3 contains 17 residues. Per the germline V gene, CDR1 is LNHDA and CDR2 is SQIVND (reference sequence). With 5 bases clipped from V and 5 bases from J, the junction kept 14 bases outside the gene matches. The chain's CDR3 is CASSPKSGGTGNNEQFF. CDR3 nucleotide sequence: TGTGCCAGTAGTCCCAAAAGCGGGGGTACTGGAAACAATGAGCAGTTCTTC.

The chain recombines TRBV27 with TRBJ2-1; 8 nucleotides agree with TRBD2. Germline assignment: CDR1 MNHEY and CDR2 SMNVEV (reference sequence). The CDR3 consists of 15 residues. Germline trimming cut 7 bases from V and 0 bases from J; bases unmatched to any gene: 5. The CDR3 loop reads CASNTGTSSYNEQFF. The CDR3 DNA is TGTGCCAGCAATACCGGGACTAGCTCCTACAATGAGCAGTTCTTC.

This chain joins TRBV4-1 and TRBJ2-3; 10 positions match TRBD1. V lost 2 bases, J lost 4 bases, and 9 bases stayed unmatched. Germline-derived CDR1 and CDR2 are MGHRA and YSYEKL. The CDR3 runs 17 residues. CDR3 nucleotide sequence: TGCGCCAGCAGCCAACAGTTGACAGGGGGCGCCTCAGATACGCAGTATTTT. As protein: CASSQQLTGGASDTQYF.

The chain has TRBV7-9 and TRBJ1-5; 7 nucleotides match TRBD1. The CDR3 runs to 16 residues. V was clipped by 0 bases and J by 7 bases; unmatched bases: 9. CDR1 and CDR2 from the germline V gene are SEHNR and FQNEAQ (reference sequence). CDR3 residues: CASSLAGTGEDQPQHF. The CDR3 bases are TGTGCCAGCAGCTTAGCTGGCACAGGGGAGGACCAGCCCCAGCATTTT.

CDR3 protein: CASSARTGSYLAKNIQYF. Written as DNA, the CDR3 is TGTGCCAGTAGTGCCCGGACAGGGTCCTATTTAGCCAAAAACATTCAGTACTTC. V is TRBV19 and J is TRBJ2-4; 8 nucleotides match TRBD1. CDR1 and CDR2 from the germline V gene are LNHDA and SQIVND (reference sequence). Trimming at V came to 5 bases and at J to 0 bases, leaving 12 bases not matched to a gene. This CDR3 spans 18 amino acids.

This clone has only one observation. The chain employs TRBV5-6 and TRBJ1-6; D call uncertain. This CDR3 spans 16 amino acids. The germline CDR1 and CDR2 sequences are SGHDT and YYEEEE. The germline V and J ends were trimmed by 4 bases and 6 bases, with 17 bases remaining between them. The DNA for the CDR3 is TGTGCCAGCAGCATACTTTCACGGGTACTTAATTCACCCCTCCACTTT. Amino acid sequence: CASSILSRVLNSPLHF.

The J gene is TRBJ1-1, the V gene TRBV20-1; a weak D match, TRBD1 (6 bases). Between the trimmed V and J ends, which lost 4 bases and 10 bases, there was a span of 10 bases. This CDR3 is built from 10 residues. The germline CDR1 and CDR2 sequences are DFQATT and SNEGSKA (reference sequence). CDR3 DNA: TGCAGTGCTAAGGGGGTGGGAGCTTTCTTT. Amino acid sequence: CSAKGVGAFF.

This sequence joins TRBV10-3 and TRBJ1-2; a possible D gene is TRBD1 (6 bases). CDR1 and CDR2 from the germline V gene are ENHRY and SYGVKD. Trimming left V 9 bases short and J 2 bases short, with 13 bases between. The CDR3 has 13 residues. The CDR3 DNA follows: TGTGCCATTTCGCAAGGGGGAAACTATGGCTACACCTTC. It codes for CAISQGGNYGYTF.

DNA of the CDR3: TGTGCCAGCAGTTCGGGATCCTATGGCTACACCTTC. Translating it yields CASSSGSYGYTF. The J gene is TRBJ1-2, the V gene TRBV28, with unresolved D. The CDR3 is 12 amino acids. The germline V and J ends were trimmed by 4 bases and 4 bases, with 7 bases remaining between them. Germline-derived CDR1 and CDR2 are MDHEN and SYDVKM.

The V gene is TRBV2, the J gene TRBJ1-1; 7 bases align to TRBD1. J gave up 6 bases and V 7 bases, and 11 bases lay outside the gene matches. Germline CDR1 reads SNHLY; CDR2 reads FYNNEI. The CDR3 has 14 residues. In DNA, the CDR3 is TGTGCCAGCACCCTTGAACAGGGGACAGCTGAAGCTTTCTTT. Residues: CASTLEQGTAEAFF.

This chain joins TRBV29-1 and TRBJ2-1; 10 bases align to TRBD1. CDR1 is SQVTM, CDR2 ANQGSEA, per germline. This CDR3 comprises 14 residues. Losses at the gene ends were 6 bases for V and 5 bases for J; bases not matched to a gene: 7. The CDR3 DNA is TGCAGCGTCACATTAGGGACAGGGGACAATGAGCAGTTCTTC. This sequence encodes CSVTLGTGDNEQFF.